This is a list of T cell receptor beta chains from one sample in a study of blood T cell repertoires in COVID-19. Sequenced by immunoSEQ multiplex PCR; TCRdb stores in-frame clones only, minus some. This table has a few hundred thousand clones, more than 75% appearing once. The sequencing input was peripheral blood. Receptors originate from a man between 35 and 55 years old with acute or convalescent COVID-19. Each CDR3 is given with its conserved first and last residue. A D gene is named only where the DNA matches it firmly. Rows give clone size only sometimes, using once, few, many, or a class for an expanded clone.

j_call	d_call	v_call	clone_size	cdr3_aa
TRBJ1-2	.	TRBV2	.	CASRGSDYGYTF
TRBJ2-2	.	TRBV7-2	.	CASSLAYDSTGELFF
TRBJ1-1	.	TRBV19	.	CASTLVGGNTEAFF
TRBJ1-2	.	TRBV7-2	.	CASSPRGRAATF
TRBJ2-7	.	TRBV29-1	.	CSVENGQEQYF
TRBJ2-3	.	TRBV19	.	CASSFGGVRTDTQYF
TRBJ2-1	TRBD1	TRBV7-7	.	CASSSDRGGEQFF
TRBJ2-7	.	TRBV7-3	.	CASSLTGQVYEQYF
TRBJ2-5	.	TRBV2	.	CAYRVNSLQETQYF
TRBJ1-2	.	TRBV28	.	CAILAGRDYGYTF
TRBJ1-1	.	TRBV2	.	CASSMGRAVTEAFF
TRBJ1-1	.	TRBV13	many	CASQRLMNTEAFF
TRBJ2-3	.	TRBV6-2/TRBV6-3	once	CASSPQRDTHITDTQYF
TRBJ2-7	TRBD1	TRBV4-1	.	CASSQGDRGGYEQYF
TRBJ2-2	.	TRBV30	.	CAWSGGVGGGELFF
TRBJ1-2	.	TRBV12-3/TRBV12-4	.	CASRGGAYGYTF
TRBJ2-7	.	TRBV4-1	.	CASSQGQVAYEQYF
TRBJ2-1	.	TRBV2	.	CASSRQGFGNEQFF
TRBJ2-3	.	TRBV2	.	CASRREATDTQYF
TRBJ1-2	.	TRBV5-1	once	CASSFIPQGSYTF
TRBJ2-3	TRBD2	TRBV19	.	CASSILAGGSTDTQYF
TRBJ1-5	TRBD1	TRBV30	.	CAWSVLGQGVKPQHF
TRBJ2-5	.	TRBV21-1	.	CASSLVSGGAHQETQYF
TRBJ2-2	.	TRBV5-4	.	CASTQGTGELFF
TRBJ2-7	TRBD2	TRBV11-2	.	CASSLGERGEYEQYF
TRBJ1-1	.	TRBV6-1	.	CASSERENRGNTEAFF
TRBJ1-2	.	TRBV6-1	once	CASSERGLNGYTF
TRBJ1-1	.	TRBV5-1	once	CASSAPYNTEAFF
TRBJ2-3	TRBD1	TRBV9	.	CASSGDRVGPDTQYF
TRBJ2-7	.	TRBV18	.	CASSLSTAQNLFF
TRBJ2-7	TRBD1	TRBV2	.	CASSRDRAYEQYF
TRBJ2-1	.	TRBV7-3	few	CASSGSPSSYNEQFF
TRBJ1-1	.	TRBV28	.	CASRTRSGGEAFF
TRBJ1-1	TRBD1	TRBV27	.	CASSLIQGQAFF
TRBJ1-2	TRBD1	TRBV3-1/TRBV3-2	.	CASSYLPGTGDYGYTF
TRBJ1-1	.	TRBV11-2	few	CASSSQGLGEAFF
TRBJ1-1	TRBD1	TRBV19	.	CASFQGGRNTEAFF
TRBJ2-3	.	TRBV7-9	.	CASSQERASTDTQYF
TRBJ2-1	TRBD1	TRBV6-1	.	CASGTGGNEQFF
TRBJ2-4	TRBD1	TRBV7-9	.	CASSLSRDRGRLAKNIQYF
TRBJ1-6	.	TRBV4-3	.	CASSQAAGNNSPLHF
TRBJ1-3	.	TRBV12-3/TRBV12-4	few	CASSPRDTIYF
TRBJ1-1	.	TRBV7-9	few	CASSLGGGKTDTEAFF
TRBJ2-2	TRBD2	TRBV7-2	.	CASSLSSGAGELFF
TRBJ1-6	.	TRBV5-1	.	CASSLAAGNSPLHF
TRBJ1-1	.	TRBV3-1/TRBV3-2	few	CASSLYTDHRPEAFF